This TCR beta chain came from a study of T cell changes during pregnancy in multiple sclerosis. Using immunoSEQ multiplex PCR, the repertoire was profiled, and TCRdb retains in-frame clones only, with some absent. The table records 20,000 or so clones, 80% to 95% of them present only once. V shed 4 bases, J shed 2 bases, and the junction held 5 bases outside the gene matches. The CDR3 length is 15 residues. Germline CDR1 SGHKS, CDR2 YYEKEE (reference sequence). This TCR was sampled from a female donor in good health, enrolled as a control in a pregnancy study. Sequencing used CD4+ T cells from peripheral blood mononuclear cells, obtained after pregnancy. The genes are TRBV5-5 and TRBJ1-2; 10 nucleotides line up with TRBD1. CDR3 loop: CASSTRTGGNYGYTF. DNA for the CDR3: TGTGCCAGCAGCACCCGGACAGGGGGGAACTATGGCTACACCTTC.